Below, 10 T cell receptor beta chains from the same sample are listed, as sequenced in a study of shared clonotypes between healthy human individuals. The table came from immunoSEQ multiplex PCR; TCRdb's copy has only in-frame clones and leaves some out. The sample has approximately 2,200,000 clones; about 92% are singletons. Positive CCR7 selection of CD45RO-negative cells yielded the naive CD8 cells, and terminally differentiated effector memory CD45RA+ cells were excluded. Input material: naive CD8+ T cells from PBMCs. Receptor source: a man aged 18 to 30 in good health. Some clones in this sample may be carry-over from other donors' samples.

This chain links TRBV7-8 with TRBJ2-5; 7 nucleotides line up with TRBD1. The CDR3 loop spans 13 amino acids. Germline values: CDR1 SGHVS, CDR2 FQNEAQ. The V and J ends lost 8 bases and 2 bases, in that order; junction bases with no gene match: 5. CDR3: CASRGQAQETQYF. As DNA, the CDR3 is TGTGCCAGCCGCGGACAGGCACAAGAGACCCAGTACTTC.

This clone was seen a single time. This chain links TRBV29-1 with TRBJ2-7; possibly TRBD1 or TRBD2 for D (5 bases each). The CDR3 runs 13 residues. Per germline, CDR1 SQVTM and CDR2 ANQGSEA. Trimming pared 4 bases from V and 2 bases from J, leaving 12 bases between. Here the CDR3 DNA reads TGCAGCGTTGTTGGGGACGCAGCCTACGAGCAGTACTTC. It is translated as CSVVGDAAYEQYF.

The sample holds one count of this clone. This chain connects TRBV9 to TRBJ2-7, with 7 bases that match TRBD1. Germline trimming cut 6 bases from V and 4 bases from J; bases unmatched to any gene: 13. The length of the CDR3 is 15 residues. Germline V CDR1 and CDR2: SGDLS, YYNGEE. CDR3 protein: CASNPTGNRGYEQYF. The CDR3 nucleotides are TGTGCCAGCAACCCGACAGGGAACAGGGGATACGAGCAGTACTTC.

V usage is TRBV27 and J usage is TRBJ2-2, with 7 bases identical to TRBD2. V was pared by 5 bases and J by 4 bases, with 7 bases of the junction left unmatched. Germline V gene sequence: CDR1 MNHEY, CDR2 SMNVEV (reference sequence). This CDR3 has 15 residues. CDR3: CASSPLAEFTGELFF. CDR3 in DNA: TGTGCCAGCAGTCCCCTAGCGGAATTCACCGGGGAGCTGTTTTTT.

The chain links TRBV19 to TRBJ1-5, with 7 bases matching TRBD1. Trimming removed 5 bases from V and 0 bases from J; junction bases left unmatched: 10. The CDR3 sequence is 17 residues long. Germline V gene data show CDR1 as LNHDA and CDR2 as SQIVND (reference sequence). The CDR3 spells CASSVFGTDNSNQPQHF. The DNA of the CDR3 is TGTGCCAGTAGTGTCTTCGGGACAGACAATAGCAATCAGCCCCAGCATTTT.

The DNA for the CDR3 is TGTGCCAGTAGTCAAAGACGAAATCTGAACACTGAAGCTTTCTTT. Its protein product is CASSQRRNLNTEAFF. V usage is TRBV19 and J usage is TRBJ1-1; D call uncertain. Germline V gene sequence: CDR1 LNHDA, CDR2 SQIVND (reference sequence). This CDR3 has 15 amino acids. V lost 5 bases to trimming and J lost 0 bases, with 13 bases between them.

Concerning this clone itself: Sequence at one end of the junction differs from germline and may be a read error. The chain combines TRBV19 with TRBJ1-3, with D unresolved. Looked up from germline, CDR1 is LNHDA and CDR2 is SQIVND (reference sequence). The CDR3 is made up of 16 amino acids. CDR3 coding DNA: TGTGCCAGTAGTATTGCCGGGGAGTGGAAGGGAAACACCACATATTTT. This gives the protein CASSIAGEWKGNTTYF.

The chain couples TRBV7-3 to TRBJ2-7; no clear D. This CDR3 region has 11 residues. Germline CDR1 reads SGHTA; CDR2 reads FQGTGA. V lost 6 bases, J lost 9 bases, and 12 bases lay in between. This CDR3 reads CASRPLRAQYF. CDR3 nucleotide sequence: TGTGCCAGCAGGCCACTACGAGCGCAGTACTTC.

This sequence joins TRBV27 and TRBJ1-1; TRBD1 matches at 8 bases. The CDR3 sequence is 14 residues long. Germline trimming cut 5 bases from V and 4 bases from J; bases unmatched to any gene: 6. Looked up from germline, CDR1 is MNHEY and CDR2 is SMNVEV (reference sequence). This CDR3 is CASSPGGLATEAFF. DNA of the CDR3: TGTGCCAGCAGTCCAGGGGGCTTAGCCACTGAAGCTTTCTTT.

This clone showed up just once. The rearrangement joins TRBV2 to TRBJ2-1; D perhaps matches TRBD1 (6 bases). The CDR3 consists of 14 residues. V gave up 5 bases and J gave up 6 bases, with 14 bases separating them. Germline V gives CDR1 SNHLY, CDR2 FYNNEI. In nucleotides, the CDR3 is TGTGCCAGCAGTAACAGGGTTAGGTTCAATGAGCAGTTCTTC. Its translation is CASSNRVRFNEQFF.